This T cell receptor beta chain originates from a study of cytomegalovirus exposure and HLA in healthy donors. With regard to this clone: The antigen is unknown.

The germline CDR1 and CDR2 sequences are MNHNY and SVGAGI (reference sequence). The CDR3 consists of 11 residues. V was trimmed by 7 bases and J by 3 bases, leaving 5 bases between them. PCR primers comprised 60 Vbeta and 13 Jbeta primers. The table came from immunoSEQ multiplex PCR; TCRdb's copy has only in-frame clones and leaves some out. The sample has a few hundred thousand clones, roughly 80% seen once. General study findings and limits: One variant, a missense change in DCLRE1C, was linked in a later analysis to TCR beta V- and J-gene trimming. Productive status was seen about 90% or about 30% of the time for most TCR beta V segments in an earlier analysis. A later analysis by the authors found several of the most significant clusters apparently linked to common viral pathogens.

The receptor comes from a young man in good health and CMV-seronegative. Sequenced material: PBMCs. This chain connects TRBV6-6 to TRBJ2-3; D is unresolved. CDR3 nucleotides: TGTGCCAGCACCCTGACAGATACGCAGTATTTT. Its protein product is CASTLTDTQYF.